One sample yielded the 10 T cell receptor beta chains listed below, sequenced in a study of blood T cell repertoires in COVID-19. Sequencing was performed with immunoSEQ multiplex PCR; in TCRdb, only in-frame clones are kept and a portion is missing. This table holds a few hundred thousand clones, 80% to 90% found once. The sequenced material came from PBMCs or T cells enriched from blood (not recorded which). The receptors were gathered from a man in his thirties or forties with acute COVID-19.

This chain connects TRBV5-1 to TRBJ1-6; D is uncertain. This CDR3 is built from 14 residues. Per germline, CDR1 SGHRS and CDR2 YFSETQ. Trimming removed 0 bases at V and 7 bases at J, with 8 bases between. For the CDR3, the DNA is TGCGCCAGCAGCTTGGATCGCAGAAATTCACCCCTCCACTTT. Translation gives CASSLDRRNSPLHF.

V gene TRBV29-1 combines with J gene TRBJ2-5; perhaps TRBD1 as D (6 bases). V was clipped by 6 bases and J by 2 bases, with 10 bases between them. Germline V gene data show CDR1 as SQVTM and CDR2 as ANQGSEA. CDR3 length: 12 amino acids. CDR3 residues: CSVRTGQETQYF. The CDR3 nucleotides read TGCAGCGTCCGTACAGGGCAAGAGACCCAGTACTTC.

The chain has TRBV19 and TRBJ1-1; D unresolved. Trimming took off 1 base at V and 1 base at J, with 4 bases between the two ends. The CDR3 is made up of 13 amino acids. CDR1 LNHDA and CDR2 SQIVND come from the germline V gene (reference sequence). CDR3 in amino acids: CASSIGKNTEAFF. CDR3 sequence (DNA): TGTGCCAGTAGTATAGGTAAGAACACTGAAGCTTTCTTT. Combining the CDR3 with reference TRBV19 and TRBJ1-1 gives the whole variable domain DGGITQSPKYLFRKEGQNVTLSCEQNLNHDAMYWYRQDPGQGLRLIYYSQIVNDFQKGDIAEGYSVSREKKESFPLTVTSAQKNPTAFYLCASSIGKNTEAFFGQGTRLTVV.

The chain links TRBV3-1 (or the pseudogene TRBV3-2) to TRBJ1-3; 8 bases match TRBD1. V lost 3 bases, J lost 0 bases, and 4 bases stayed unmatched. Germline values: CDR1 LGHDT, CDR2 YNNKEL (reference sequence). The CDR3 is 16 amino acids. CDR3 DNA sequence: TGTGCCAGCAGCCACGCCACAGGGGGCTCTGGAAACACCATATATTTT. Its protein product is CASSHATGGSGNTIYF.

This clone was counted many times. The genes are TRBV6-4 and TRBJ2-3; D is possibly TRBD2 (5 bases). CDR1 is MRHNA, CDR2 SNTAGT, per germline. This CDR3 has 15 amino acids. V was trimmed by 3 bases and J by 4 bases, leaving 14 bases between them. The CDR3 spells CASSESPASPDTQYF. In nucleotides, the CDR3 is TGTGCCAGCAGTGAATCCCCCGCTAGCCCAGATACGCAGTATTTT.

The J gene is TRBJ2-7, the V gene TRBV28; tentative D call: TRBD2 (5 bases). The CDR3 has 13 amino acids. The germline gives CDR1 MDHEN, CDR2 SYDVKM. V was pared by 5 bases and J by 0 bases, with 8 bases between. CDR3 DNA: TGTGCCAGCAGTCGGGGTAGCTCCTACGAGCAGTACGTC. Amino acids: CASSRGSSYEQYV.

The chain recombines TRBV9 with TRBJ1-2; D unclear. The V end lost 0 bases, the J end lost 8 bases, and 14 bases lay between the germline ends. The germline V gene has CDR1 SGDLS and CDR2 YYNGEE. The CDR3 length is 14 residues. CDR3 in amino acids: CASSVDTRLKGYTF. CDR3 sequence (DNA): TGTGCCAGCAGCGTAGATACGAGGTTAAAGGGCTACACCTTC.

The chain is built from TRBV7-9 and TRBJ1-6, with 10 bases lining up with TRBD1. This CDR3 has 15 amino acids. Unmatched junction bases numbered 4, after V lost 4 bases and J lost 7 bases. Germline lookup yields CDR1 SEHNR and CDR2 FQNEAQ (reference sequence). Written as DNA, the CDR3 is TGTGCCAGCAGCTCGCTGGGACAGGGGAATTCACCCCTCCACTTT. Translating it yields CASSSLGQGNSPLHF. The variable domain in full, with the rest retrieved from reference TRBV7-9 and TRBJ1-6, is DTGVSQNPRHKITKRGQNVTFRCDPISEHNRLYWYRQTLGQGPEFLTYFQNEAQLEKSRLLSDRFSAERPKGSFSTLEIQRTEQGDSAMYLCASSSLGQGNSPLHFGNGTRLTVT.

The chain is built from TRBV7-3 and TRBJ2-5; tentative D call: TRBD1 (5 bases). The CDR3 runs to 12 residues. CDR1 is SGHTA, CDR2 FQGTGA, per germline. Trimming took 2 bases from V and 5 from J, leaving 6 bases between them. CDR3 DNA: TGTGCCAGCAGCTTACCAGGGGAGACCCAGTACTTC. This sequence encodes CASSLPGETQYF.

V and J are TRBV24-1 and TRBJ1-1; 8 bases fit TRBD1. V dropped 7 bases and J dropped 5; count of bases not matched to a gene: 8. The germline V gene has CDR1 KGHDR and CDR2 SFDVKD. This CDR3 comprises 14 residues. The DNA for the CDR3 is TGTGCCACCAGCGATAACAGGGGGAGGACTGAAGCTTTCTTT. Translation: CATSDNRGRTEAFF.